Below are 17 T cell receptor beta chains sequenced from a single sample in a study of T cell repertoires in cytomegalovirus infection. MiXCR, applied by TCRdb to the reads, yields one record per CDR3 protein. The data show some 500,000 distinct CDR3 sequences, with 30% to 40% seen just once and about a sixth held by the top ten. For these receptors, no antigen is known. Sequencing used cultured PBMCs, obtained from culture after CMV antigen stimulation. Receptor source: a human donor in good health (CMV status not recorded). Some clones in this sample may be carry-over from other donors' samples.

There are many counts of this clonotype. The V and J genes are TRBV7-2 and TRBJ2-6; 9 bases fit TRBD2. The CDR3 loop spans 20 amino acids. Germline values: CDR1 SGHTA, CDR2 FQGNSA. V was clipped by 2 bases and J by 3 bases; unmatched bases: 14. The CDR3 protein is CASSLQLNAGGPVGANVLTF. CDR3 coding DNA: TGTGCCAGCAGCTTACAACTCAACGCGGGAGGGCCAGTTGGGGCCAACGTCCTGACTTTC.

In its sample, this clonotype was seen many times. CDR3 protein: CASSSGTTNYGYTF. The CDR3, as DNA: TGTGCCAGCAGCTCTGGGACAACTAACTATGGCTACACCTTC. V is TRBV7-2 and J is TRBJ1-2; tentative D call: TRBD1 (6 bases). Per the germline V gene, CDR1 is SGHTA and CDR2 is FQGNSA. The germline V and J ends were trimmed by 4 bases and 0 bases, with 9 bases remaining between them. The CDR3 sequence is 14 residues long.

The chain joins TRBV7-9 to TRBJ2-7; D is unclear. The CDR3 extends over 12 amino acids. Germline CDR1 and CDR2: SEHNR and FQNEAQ (reference sequence). V dropped 5 bases and J dropped 0 bases, with 5 bases sitting between them. The CDR3 reads CASSRTSYEQYV. CDR3 sequence (DNA): TGTGCCAGCAGCCGGACCTCCTACGAGCAGTACGTC.

This chain connects TRBV3-1 to TRBJ2-1; 12 bases are shared with TRBD2. The CDR3 is made up of 17 amino acids. The V and J ends lost 1 base and 4 bases, in that order; junction bases with no gene match: 5. Germline loops: CDR1 LGHDT, CDR2 YNNKEL (reference sequence). The CDR3 DNA reads TGTGCCAGCAGCCAAGCTACCGGGACTAGCGGGTACAATGAGCAGTTCTTC. This sequence encodes CASSQATGTSGYNEQFF.

The chain has TRBV5-4 and TRBJ2-5; 7 nucleotides line up with TRBD2. The J segment lost 1 base and the V segment lost 4 bases, leaving 7 bases of the junction unmatched. The germline V gene has CDR1 SGHNT and CDR2 YYREEE (reference sequence). This CDR3 is built from 15 residues. CDR3 sequence reads: CASSVRTSSQETQYF. The CDR3 DNA reads as TGTGCCAGCAGCGTACGGACTAGTTCCCAAGAGACCCAGTACTTC.

This clonotype was found a few times. The chain links TRBV7-8 to TRBJ2-7, with TRBD1 matching over 9 bases. J gave up 6 bases and V 5 bases, and 14 bases lay outside the gene matches. This CDR3 region has 16 residues. Per germline, CDR1 SGHVS and CDR2 FQNEAQ. The chain's CDR3 is CASSLTGGAGLPEQYF. CDR3 DNA sequence: TGTGCCAGCAGCCTAACAGGGGGCGCGGGTCTGCCCGAGCAGTACTTC.

The chain employs TRBV7-2 and TRBJ2-1; D possibly matches TRBD1 or TRBD2 (7 bases each). Germline V gives CDR1 SGHTA, CDR2 FQGNSA. The length of the CDR3 is 19 residues. V was cut by 5 bases and J by 3 bases, with 26 bases left in between. CDR3 region: CASSLSARGRGLVYNEQFF. The CDR3 DNA follows: TGTGCCAGCAGCCTATCAGCGAGGGGGCGTGGACTAGTCTACAATGAGCAGTTCTTC.

This clonotype appeared once. The chain recombines TRBV6-4 with TRBJ2-3, with TRBD1 identical over 11 bases. Per the germline V gene, CDR1 is MRHNA and CDR2 is SNTAGT. There are 16 residues in the CDR3. Germline trimming cut 2 bases from V and 3 bases from J; bases unmatched to any gene: 4. This CDR3 is CASSDGGTGGTDTQYF. CDR3 coding DNA: TGTGCCAGCAGTGACGGGGGGACAGGGGGGACAGATACGCAGTATTTT.

The rearrangement joins TRBV13 to TRBJ2-1; 9 positions match TRBD1. V shed 6 bases and J 8 bases; nucleotides not matched to a gene: 5. Germline V lookup: CDR1 PRHDT, CDR2 FYEKMQ (reference sequence). The CDR3 sequence is 13 residues long. The CDR3 loop reads CASSSGTGYEQFF. The CDR3 DNA follows: TGTGCCAGCAGTTCCGGGACAGGGTATGAGCAGTTCTTC.

The chain carries TRBV6-6 and TRBJ1-2; 7 bases align to TRBD1. The CDR3 contains 12 residues. Germline V gene data show CDR1 as MNHNY and CDR2 as SVGAGI (reference sequence). V lost 7 bases, J lost 8 bases, and 7 bases stayed unmatched. The CDR3 reads CASTSTGRGYTF. The CDR3 region has the DNA TGTGCCAGCACTTCGACAGGGCGCGGCTACACCTTC.

This clonotype was seen at least ten times. The V gene is TRBV7-8, the J gene TRBJ2-5, with TRBD1 matching over 9 bases. Germline V CDR1 and CDR2: SGHVS, FQNEAQ. The CDR3 runs 15 residues. Germline trimming cut 7 bases from V and 7 bases from J; bases unmatched to any gene: 13. The CDR3 is CASTHRDRAGGTQYF. In DNA form, the CDR3 reads TGTGCCAGCACCCACCGGGACAGGGCTGGCGGGACCCAGTACTTC.

V gene TRBV20-1 combines with J gene TRBJ2-1; 8 positions match TRBD2. CDR3 size: 14 residues. Germline lookup yields CDR1 DFQATT and CDR2 SNEGSKA (reference sequence). Trimming took 6 bases from V and 0 from J; bases not matched to a gene: 4. The DNA of the CDR3 is TGCAGTGCAACCGGGACTAGCTCCTACAATGAGCAGTTCTTC. Its protein is CSATGTSSYNEQFF.

The V and J genes are TRBV12-3 or TRBV12-4 and TRBJ1-5; the D gene is possibly TRBD1 (5 bases). This CDR3 has 16 residues. V shed 4 bases and J shed 0 bases, with 13 bases lying between them. CDR3 in amino acids: CASSSPDRYSNQPQHF. The CDR3 nucleotides read TGTGCCAGCAGTTCCCCTGACAGATATAGCAATCAGCCCCAGCATTTT.

This clonotype has only a few counts. The chain joins TRBV7-8 to TRBJ2-3; the D is unclear. Per the germline V gene, CDR1 is SGHVS and CDR2 is FQNEAQ. Trimming took off 1 base at V and 0 bases at J, with 14 bases between the two ends. This CDR3 is 17 amino acids long. This CDR3 is CASSLDVIQPSTDTQYF. Here the CDR3 DNA reads TGTGCCAGCAGCTTAGACGTTATCCAACCTAGCACAGATACGCAGTATTTT.

This chain joins TRBV11-3 and TRBJ2-5; no reliable D call. This CDR3 is 13 amino acids long. V was trimmed by 5 bases and J by 5 bases, leaving 12 bases between them. Germline V CDR1 and CDR2: SGHNT, YENEEA. The CDR3 loop is CASSQRHRETQYF. CDR3 DNA sequence: TGTGCCAGCAGCCAGCGACACCGCGAGACCCAGTACTTC.

The table lists this clonotype with a few counts. CDR3 bases: TGTGCCAGCAGCTTAGTCGGCCCCGGGGGTGGCTACACCTTC. Its protein is CASSLVGPGGGYTF. This sequence joins TRBV7-2 and TRBJ1-2; the D gene is possibly TRBD1 (5 bases). Germline V gene data show CDR1 as SGHTA and CDR2 as FQGNSA. Trimming took off 1 base at V and 7 bases at J, with 13 bases between the two ends. The CDR3 has 14 amino acids. Supplemented by reference TRBV7-2 and TRBJ1-2, the full variable domain reads GAGVSQSPSNKVTEKGKDVELRCDPISGHTALYWYRQSLGQGLEFLIYFQGNSAPDKSGLPSDRFSAERTGGSVSTLTIQRTQQEDSAVYLCASSLVGPGGGYTFGSGTRLTVV.

This clonotype was detected only a few times. V gene TRBV6-2 or TRBV6-3 combines with J gene TRBJ2-1; TRBD2 matches 7 bases. CDR1 and CDR2 from the germline V gene are MNHEY and SVGEGT. CDR3 size: 14 residues. The trim removed 4 bases at V and 9 bases at J, leaving 9 bases unmatched. The CDR3 bases are TGTGCCAGCAGTTCCGCGGGCGGGAGTGGTGAGCAGTTCTTC. Protein: CASSSAGGSGEQFF.